These T cell receptor beta chains were read from a single sample in a study of cytomegalovirus exposure and HLA in healthy donors. Some clones are missing from TCRdb's copy, which holds only in-frame ones; the method was immunoSEQ multiplex PCR. Among 100,000 to 150,000 clones listed, 17% were seen once. The sequencing input was PBMCs. All receptors derive from a female donor in good health and CMV-seropositive. Each CDR3 is given with its conserved first and last residue. D genes are given only for firm matches. Only part of the rows carry a size: once, few, many, or a class if the clone is expanded.

>16|TRBJ2-5|TRBV5-6|TRBD1|-
TGTGCCAGCAGCTCCTCCGGGACAGGGGGCGTAGAGACCCAGTACTTC
CASSSSGTGGVETQYF
>14|TRBJ2-7|TRBV28|TRBD1|few
TGTGCCAGCAGGGGACAGGGTGGGTCGTTGGGGCAGTACTTC
CASRGQGGSLGQYF
>16|TRBJ1-2|TRBV7-9|TRBD1|-
TGTGCCAGCAGCACTTACCGGACAGGGGGCGGCTATGGCTACACCTTC
CASSTYRTGGGYGYTF
>13|TRBJ2-2|TRBV14|-|few
TGTGCCAGCAGCGCGGTGAACACCGGGGAGCTGTTTTTT
CASSAVNTGELFF
>13|TRBJ1-2|TRBV30|-|few
TGTGCCTGGAGTTCCCAGGATCAGTTTGGCTACACCTTC
CAWSSQDQFGYTF
>15|TRBJ2-3|TRBV28|TRBD2|-
TGTGCCAGCATTCGACAAGCGGGAGCGGCAGATACGCAGTATTTT
CASIRQAGAADTQYF
>15|TRBJ1-5|TRBV7-2|-|-
TGTGCCAGCAGCGGGCAGGGTTTTAGCAATCAGCCCCAGCATTTT
CASSGQGFSNQPQHF
>16|TRBJ2-2|TRBV19|-|few
TGTGCCAGTAGTATAATCGGTCTAGTCAACACCGGGGAGCTGTTTTTT
CASSIIGLVNTGELFF
>14|TRBJ2-2|TRBV6-5|-|few
TGTGCCAGCAGTTACGGAGTAGGGGTCGGAGAGCTGTTTTTT
CASSYGVGVGELFF
>15|TRBJ2-1|TRBV27|-|few
TGTGCCAGCAGTTATCTTGGGGGACAATACAATGAGCAGTTCTTC
CASSYLGGQYNEQFF
>18|TRBJ1-5|TRBV5-1|-|few
TGCGCCAGCAGCTTTGCCCCGGGAGGCCTTGGGCCCAATCAGCCCCAGCATTTT
CASSFAPGGLGPNQPQHF
>15|TRBJ2-7|TRBV21-1|-|-
TGTGCCAGCAGCAAAGAACGGGGTAGCTCCTACGAGCAGTACTTC
CASSKERGSSYEQYF
>16|TRBJ1-1|TRBV5-1|-|-
TGCGCCAGCAGCTTGGCCTGGGGCAGTATGAACACTGAAGCTTTCTTT
CASSLAWGSMNTEAFF
>13|TRBJ2-3|TRBV7-9|TRBD2|-
TGTGCCAGCAGCCCCGGGGGGACAGATACGCAGTATTTT
CASSPGGTDTQYF
>17|TRBJ2-5|TRBV7-9|-|few
TGTGCCAGCAGCTTAGGTTCTAGTCCGGCGGGGAGAGAGACCCAGTACTTC
CASSLGSSPAGRETQYF
>15|TRBJ2-2|TRBV5-1|-|few
TGCGCCAGCAGCGACTCTCCCGCGAACACCGGGGAGCTGTTTTTT
CASSDSPANTGELFF
>13|TRBJ2-7|TRBV6-5|TRBD2|-
TGTGCCAGCAGGCTCGGGGGGAACTACGAGCAGTACTTC
CASRLGGNYEQYF
>14|TRBJ2-2|TRBV5-1|-|few
TGCGCCAGCAGCCCCCAGGTTGAGACCGGGGAGCTGTTTTTT
CASSPQVETGELFF
>16|TRBJ2-3|TRBV7-8|TRBD2|few
TGTGCCAGCAGCTTAGTGCGGCTAGCGGGGGGAGATACGCAGTATTTT
CASSLVRLAGGDTQYF
>11|TRBJ1-2|TRBV28|TRBD1|-
TGTGCCAGCAGCCGGACAGGGGGCTGCGCCTTC
CASSRTGGCAF
>16|TRBJ2-5|TRBV9|-|-
TGTGCCAGCAGCTCCCCCTGGACAACGTACCAAGAGACCCAGTACTTC
CASSSPWTTYQETQYF
>13|TRBJ1-2|TRBV29-1|-|-
TGCAGCGCCTCCGGGGGAGGGTCAGGTGGCTACACCTTT
CSASGGGSGGYTF
>14|TRBJ2-7|TRBV5-1|-|-
TGCGCCAGCAGCTTGGGAACAGGGGCGGGGGAGCAGTACTTC
CASSLGTGAGEQYF
>16|TRBJ1-5|TRBV7-8|TRBD1|-
TGTGCCAGCAGCTTAGTGGTGACAGGGGGCTTCCAGCCCCAGCATTTT
CASSLVVTGGFQPQHF
>15|TRBJ1-2|TRBV5-1|TRBD1|-
TGCGCCAGCAGCTTGGAATGGGGGACAGCTTATGGCTACACCTTC
CASSLEWGTAYGYTF
>13|TRBJ1-3|TRBV28|TRBD1|-
TGTGCCAGCGGGACAGGGGGCCGAAACACCATATATTTT
CASGTGGRNTIYF
>13|TRBJ1-1|TRBV11-3|-|few
TGTGCCAGCAGCTCTACAGGGAACACTGAAGCTTTCTTT
CASSSTGNTEAFF
>14|TRBJ2-7|TRBV5-4|TRBD1|few
TGTGCCAGCAGCTTCGACGGGACAGGGATGGAGCAGTACTTC
CASSFDGTGMEQYF
>18|TRBJ2-7|TRBV10-3|TRBD2|-
TGTGCCATCAGGGTTACCACCTCACTAGCGGTGGTAACCTACGAGCAGTACTTC
CAIRVTTSLAVVTYEQYF
>14|TRBJ2-7|TRBV19|-|few
TGTGCCAGTGCTCAGGGCTGGGGCGACTACGAGCAGTACTTC
CASAQGWGDYEQYF
>15|TRBJ2-7|TRBV5-4|TRBD2|few
TGTGCCAGCAGCCGCGGGACTAGCGGGGTTTACGAGCAGTACTTC
CASSRGTSGVYEQYF
>20|TRBJ2-3|TRBV28|TRBD2|few
TGTGCCAGCAGGTTAGAGAGCGGGAGGGTACCGGCGCACACTCTGGATACGCAGTATTTT
CASRLESGRVPAHTLDTQYF
>15|TRBJ1-5|TRBV2|TRBD1|-
TGTGCCAGCAGTCCGGGACAGCTTAGCAATCAGCCCCAGCATTTT
CASSPGQLSNQPQHF
>14|TRBJ1-5|TRBV6-1|TRBD1|-
TGTGCCAGCAGTGGGACAGGGGGCCGTCAGCCCCAGCATTTT
CASSGTGGRQPQHF
>15|TRBJ2-7|TRBV4-2|-|few
TGTGCCAGCAGCCATCACCTTAGCGGTTCCTACGAGCAGTACTTC
CASSHHLSGSYEQYF
>15|TRBJ1-2|TRBV7-2|-|-
TGTGCCAGCAGCTTAAAACAGGGTGCTGACTATGGCTACACCTTC
CASSLKQGADYGYTF
>14|TRBJ2-1|TRBV5-1|TRBD2|few
TGCGCCAGCAGCACGGAAACTAGCGGGAGAGTTCCGTTCTTC
CASSTETSGRVPFF
>16|TRBJ2-5|TRBV5-1|TRBD2|few
TGCGCCAGCAGCCTTGGAGTCCTAGCGGGAATGGAGACCCAGTACTTC
CASSLGVLAGMETQYF
>11|TRBJ2-5|TRBV6-5|-|few
TGTGCCAGCAGTTATGCGGAGACCCAGTACTTC
CASSYAETQYF
>13|TRBJ1-2|TRBV28|-|few
TGTGCCAGCGCAATTCCCCGGTACTATGGCTACACCTTC
CASAIPRYYGYTF
>14|TRBJ1-2|TRBV2|TRBD1|few
TGTGCCAGCAGTGTATTTATGCAGGGGGCGATTGGGGCCTTC
CASSVFMQGAIGAF
>13|TRBJ2-7|TRBV5-1|-|-
TGCGCCAGCAGCTTAACAGGGACCTACGAGCAGTACTTC
CASSLTGTYEQYF
>15|TRBJ2-7|TRBV5-1|TRBD1|-
TGCGCCAGCATGTTGACGGGACAGGGGTTCCACGAGCAGTACTTC
CASMLTGQGFHEQYF
>15|TRBJ1-4|TRBV7-6|-|-
TGTGCCAGCAGCTTAGTGAGGGAAAATAATGAAAAACTGTTTTTT
CASSLVRENNEKLFF
>15|TRBJ2-7|TRBV4-3|-|-
TGCGCCAGCAGCCAGGAGGGGAACGGCCCCTACGAGCAGTACTTC
CASSQEGNGPYEQYF
>14|TRBJ2-1|TRBV27|-|few
TGTGCCAGCACCCCGGGAGTGGGGTACAATGAGCAGTTCTTC
CASTPGVGYNEQFF
>14|TRBJ2-6|TRBV15|TRBD1|few
TGTGCCACCAGCAGACCACAGGGGGCTCAGGACCTGACTTTC
CATSRPQGAQDLTF
>17|TRBJ1-4|TRBV28|-|-
TGTGCCAGCACCCTTAGAGGCCGGGGGGCAACTAATGAAAAACTGTTTTTT
CASTLRGRGATNEKLFF
>15|TRBJ2-1|TRBV6-4|TRBD1|few
TGTGCCAGCAGGATGCGGGACAGGGCTTACAATGAGCAGTTCTTC
CASRMRDRAYNEQFF
>14|TRBJ1-2|TRBV5-6|-|few
TGTGCCAGCAGGTCGGAAGGAGAGAACTATGGCTACACCTTC
CASRSEGENYGYTF
>16|TRBJ2-7|TRBV4-2|-|few
TGTGCCAGCAGCCAAGTTCTTCAGGAGGAATCCTACGAGCAGTACTTC
CASSQVLQEESYEQYF